These T cell receptor beta chains were read from a single sample in a study of T-cell memory formation after mild COVID-19. Via MiXCR, TCRdb re-called the 5' RACE reads, giving one row per CDR3 protein. This table has 210,000 or so distinct CDR3 sequences, 10% appearing once. Sequencing input: PBMCs or a T cell subset sorted from them (not recorded which). The receptors originated from a young man who had mild COVID-19 (a few samples of this study predate the infection). Cell type and time point are not known. Both conserved end residues are part of each CDR3. A D gene is named only where the DNA matches it firmly. The size field is filled for only some rows; it gives once, few, many or a size class.

>.|TRBV24-1|TRBJ2-5|many
TGTGCCACCAGTGACCCCGAAGAGATGAAAGAGACCCAGTACTTC
CATSDPEEMKETQYF
>.|TRBV7-2|TRBJ2-1|few
TGTGCCAGCAGCCGAAGTCGTGCGGATGAGCAGTTCTTC
CASSRSRADEQFF
>.|TRBV7-6|TRBJ2-5|few
TGTGCCAGCAGCTTAGCCCGTTGGAGGGGGCGCGGGGAGACCCAGTACTTC
CASSLARWRGRGETQYF
>.|TRBV10-3|TRBJ1-1|.
TGTGCCATCAGTGAGTCAGATCGACGGTACACCACTGAAGCTTTCTTT
CAISESDRRYTTEAFF
>.|TRBV9|TRBJ2-5|few
TGTGCCAGCAGCCCTCTGGGGGGAGGAGAGACCCAGTACTTC
CASSPLGGGETQYF
>.|TRBV6-2/TRBV6-3|TRBJ2-7|.
TGTGCCAGCAGACATGTCCACGAGCAGTACTTC
CASRHVHEQYF
>.|TRBV10-1|TRBJ2-1|.
TGCGCCAGCAGTGAGACCCAGGGGGGGTACAATGAGCAGTTCTTC
CASSETQGGYNEQFF
>.|TRBV5-1|TRBJ1-2|.
TGCGCCAGCAGCTCGGATCATGGCTACACCTTC
CASSSDHGYTF
>TRBD1|TRBV12-3/TRBV12-4|TRBJ1-1|few
TGTGCCAGCAGTTTGCAGGGGCGATTTGGGGCTACTATCCAGGGGGTAAAAGCTTTCTTT
CASSLQGRFGATIQGVKAFF
>TRBD1|TRBV7-8|TRBJ2-5|.
TGTGCCAGCAGCTTACAGGGGGATGGGACCCAGTACTTC
CASSLQGDGTQYF
>.|TRBV2|TRBJ2-1|few
TGTGCCAGCAGTGTCCAGGCCCAAGGGCAGTTCTTC
CASSVQAQGQFF
>TRBD1|TRBV5-1|TRBJ1-2|.
TGCGCCAGCAGCAGGGACAGGGCTGGCTACACCTTC
CASSRDRAGYTF
>.|TRBV5-1|TRBJ1-6|few
TGCGCCAGCAGCTTACAGGGAGAGAATTCACCCCTCCACTTT
CASSLQGENSPLHF
>TRBD1|TRBV7-2|TRBJ1-3|few
TGTGCCAGCAGCCTAGACAGGGGATCCGGAAACACCATATATTTT
CASSLDRGSGNTIYF
>.|TRBV5-4|TRBJ2-5|.
TGTGCCAGCAGAGACGGACGGAGGAACGCAGGAGAGACCCAGTACTTC
CASRDGRRNAGETQYF
>.|TRBV7-2|TRBJ2-5|.
TGTGCCAGCAGCTCGGAGCAAGAGACCCAGTACTTC
CASSSEQETQYF
>TRBD1|TRBV30|TRBJ1-4|.
TGTGCCTGGAGTGAAGGGACAGGGGGTCGGAAACTGTTTTTT
CAWSEGTGGRKLFF
>TRBD1|TRBV9|TRBJ2-1|.
TGTGCCAGCAGCGTAGGGACAGGGCTATACAATGAGCAGTTCTTC
CASSVGTGLYNEQFF
>.|TRBV15|TRBJ2-5|few
TGTGCCACCAGCAGAGCAGGGTGGGAGACCCAGTACTTC
CATSRAGWETQYF
>.|TRBV2|TRBJ1-2|few
TGTGCCAGCAGGACTACAGGTGACTATGGCTACACCTTC
CASRTTGDYGYTF
>TRBD1|TRBV20-1|TRBJ1-1|.
TGCAGTGCTCTCCGAGGGGGGACAGCGAACACTGAAGCTTTCTTT
CSALRGGTANTEAFF
>TRBD1|TRBV7-2|TRBJ2-3|few
TGTGCCAGCAGCTTAGAGCACAGGGGGAGCACAGATACGCAGTATTTT
CASSLEHRGSTDTQYF
>.|TRBV7-3|TRBJ2-3|few
TGTGCCAGCAGCTTCCGTAATGCGGGTCTCGACACAGATACGCAGTATTTT
CASSFRNAGLDTDTQYF
>.|TRBV5-1|TRBJ1-1|.
TGCGCCAGCAGCTTGGCTGGGAACGGGAACACTGAAGCTTTCTTT
CASSLAGNGNTEAFF
>.|TRBV28|TRBJ1-1|.
TGTGCCAGCAGTGTCCCGGGTACTGAAGCTTTCTTT
CASSVPGTEAFF
>.|TRBV18|TRBJ2-7|few
TGTGCCAGCTCCCCCGGGACACGGGCGGACGAGCAGTACTTC
CASSPGTRADEQYF
>.|TRBV18|TRBJ1-4|few
TGTGCCAGCTCACCCGGAGTCGCTGCAACTAATGAAAAACTGTTTTTT
CASSPGVAATNEKLFF
>.|TRBV27|TRBJ1-5|many
TGTGCCAGCAGTGGCAGCGGGGCGGGCAATCAGCCCCAGCATTTT
CASSGSGAGNQPQHF
>.|TRBV29-1|TRBJ1-5|.
TGCAGCGTCTCCGAGGGCAATCAGCCCCAGCATTTT
CSVSEGNQPQHF
>.|TRBV10-3|TRBJ2-7|few
TGTGCCATCAGAGATGGTGACAGGCGGGCCGAGCAGTACTTC
CAIRDGDRRAEQYF
>.|TRBV25-1|TRBJ1-1|.
TGTGCCAGCAGTGAATTAATGACCACTGAAGCTTTCTTT
CASSELMTTEAFF